Many counts were recorded for the clone carrying this TCR beta chain. Its antigen is unidentified. MiXCR re-clonotyped the PCR reads for TCRdb. The table records around 45,000 clones, 15% to 20% of them present only once. These data originate in a study of metastatic and nonmetastatic thyroid tumors. On the study more broadly: Patients with malignant and benign thyroid disease provided blood and tumor or nodule tissue, whose repertoires were compared.

Whole-study findings and limits: A significant increase in TCR beta diversity was reportedly seen in malignant thyroid tumors relative to benign nodules, in blood and tumor.

Not a single patient had been given any form of treatment at any point before undergoing thyroid surgery. Sequenced input: blood. The clonotype was recovered from a female donor with papillary thyroid cancer or a benign thyroid nodule (not recorded which). Some clones in this sample may be carry-over from other donors' samples.

In DNA form, the CDR3 reads TGTGCCAGCAGCGAAGGACAGTGGGCGGCCACCTACGAGCAGTACTTC. Translated, it gives CASSEGQWAATYEQYF. This chain connects TRBV9 to TRBJ2-7; a possible D gene is TRBD1 (6 bases). The CDR3 runs 16 residues. From germline, CDR1 is SGDLS and CDR2 YYNGEE. V was pared by 3 bases and J by 2 bases, with 18 bases between.